Following are 15 T cell receptor beta chains from one sample sequenced in a study of T cell responses to AZD1222 COVID-19 vaccine. Method: immunoSEQ multiplex PCR; TCRdb's copy keeps in-frame clones and lacks some. The sample lists under 150,000 clones; over 90% were seen once. This specimen was peripheral blood, taken on day 0 of AZD1222 vaccination. The receptors were sampled from an adult in good health.

The chain recombines TRBV7-6 with TRBJ2-3, with TRBD2 identical over 10 bases. The V gene's germline CDR1 is SGHVS and CDR2 FNYEAQ. V lost 6 bases to trimming and J lost 1 base; unmatched junction nucleotides: 4. The CDR3 loop spans 15 amino acids. Here the CDR3 DNA reads TGTGCCAGCAGTTTCACTAGCGGGGGCACAGATACGCAGTATTTT. It encodes CASSFTSGGTDTQYF.

This chain connects TRBV7-9 to TRBJ1-1, with a possible D match to TRBD1 (6 bases). Germline CDR1 is SEHNR and CDR2 is FQNEAQ (reference sequence). This CDR3 comprises 14 residues. V was clipped by 5 bases and J by 4 bases, with 14 bases between them. The CDR3 sequence is CASSPNRGGTEAFF. The CDR3, as DNA: TGTGCCAGCAGCCCGAATAGGGGGGGCACTGAAGCTTTCTTT.

DNA for the CDR3: TGTGCCAGCAGCCCTCTACCTAGGTCGGAATCTTTATCTATCTATGGCTACACCTTC. Translating gives CASSPLPRSESLSIYGYTF. The chain combines TRBV2 with TRBJ1-2; D gene ambiguous. The CDR3 runs 19 residues. Germline CDR1 is SNHLY and CDR2 is FYNNEI. The germline V and J ends were trimmed by 6 bases and 4 bases, with 30 bases remaining between them.

The chain couples TRBV19 to TRBJ1-1; D not certain. Per the germline V gene, CDR1 is LNHDA and CDR2 is SQIVND (reference sequence). The CDR3 runs 13 residues. Trimming removed 5 bases from V and 7 bases from J, with 14 bases in between. The CDR3 here is CASSPRGDIEAFF. CDR3 in DNA: TGTGCCAGTAGTCCACGAGGTGATATTGAAGCTTTCTTT.

The rearrangement uses TRBV11-2 and TRBJ2-1; a weak D match, TRBD1 (6 bases). Germline V gives CDR1 SGHAT, CDR2 FQNNGV. V lost 3 bases to trimming and J lost 13 bases, with 13 bases between them. The CDR3 is 12 residues long. The CDR3 region has the DNA TGTGCCAGCAGCTTTACAGGGATGGGACAGTTCTTC. Encoded protein: CASSFTGMGQFF.

This sequence joins TRBV6-5 and TRBJ1-6, with a tentative D call TRBD1 (6 bases). The CDR3 covers 14 residues. V gave up 6 bases and J gave up 4 bases, with 10 bases separating them. CDR1 and CDR2 (germline): MNHEY, SVGAGI. The CDR3: CASSWDKYNSPLHF. The CDR3 DNA sequence: TGTGCCAGCAGCTGGGACAAGTATAATTCACCCCTCCACTTT.

This clone has just one count. This chain uses TRBV5-4 with TRBJ2-1; the match to TRBD2 covers 12 bases. The trim removed 5 bases at V and 8 bases at J, leaving 8 bases unmatched. The CDR3 has 15 amino acids. Germline V gives CDR1 SGHNT, CDR2 YYREEE (reference sequence). The CDR3 nucleotides read TGTGCCAGCAGAACAGGGGCTAGCGGGGGGGATGAGCAGTTCTTC. It specifies CASRTGASGGDEQFF.

The rearrangement links TRBV6-5 to TRBJ1-4, with D maybe TRBD1 (5 bases). Germline V gene lookup returns CDR1 MNHEY and CDR2 SVGAGI. The CDR3 consists of 14 residues. Trimming left V 6 bases short and J 2 bases short, with 10 bases between. CDR3 in amino acids: CASSRRGTNEKLFF. CDR3 sequence (DNA): TGTGCCAGCAGCCGTCGGGGGACTAATGAAAAACTGTTTTTT.

There are many counts of this clone. This sequence joins TRBV18 and TRBJ1-5; D remains ambiguous. The CDR3 has 14 amino acids. V was shortened by 2 bases and J by 4 bases, with 9 bases between the two germline ends. Germline V gene sequence: CDR1 KGHSH, CDR2 LQKENI. The CDR3 bases are TGTGCCAGCTCACCAAGCGTAGGGAATCAGCCCCAGCATTTT. Its protein product is CASSPSVGNQPQHF. Variable domain in full (rest from reference TRBV18 and TRBJ1-5): NAGVMQNPRHLVRRRGQEARLRCSPMKGHSHVYWYRQLPEEGLKFMVYLQKENIIDESGMPKERFSAEFPKEGPSILRIQQVVRGDSAAYFCASSPSVGNQPQHFGDGTRLSIL.

The rearrangement uses TRBV5-8 and TRBJ2-7, with D tentatively TRBD1 (5 bases). Germline CDR1 reads SGHTS; CDR2 reads YDEGEE. The length of the CDR3 is 14 residues. V was clipped by 7 bases and J by 1 base, with 15 bases between them. The CDR3 nucleotides are TGTGCCAGCGGTGTTTGGGCAGGGTCCTACGAGCAGTACTTC. Amino acid sequence: CASGVWAGSYEQYF.

The chain employs TRBV11-1 and TRBJ1-1, with D maybe TRBD1 (6 bases). Germline CDR1 is SGHAT and CDR2 is FQDESV (reference sequence). Trimming left V 5 bases short and J 4 bases short, with 17 bases between. This CDR3 spans 15 amino acids. CDR3 bases: TGTGCCAGCAGCCCCTTCGGGGGCGGTGGCACTGAAGCTTTCTTT. Translation: CASSPFGGGGTEAFF.

CDR3 residues: CASSATGNGEKLFF. The CDR3 bases are TGTGCCAGCTCAGCGACAGGGAACGGTGAAAAACTGTTTTTT. J is TRBJ1-4 and V is TRBV18; TRBD1 agrees at 7 bases. This CDR3 comprises 14 residues. The trim removed 5 bases at V and 7 bases at J, leaving 7 bases unmatched. CDR1 and CDR2 from the germline V gene are KGHSH and LQKENI. The full variable domain, rest sourced from reference TRBV18 and TRBJ1-4, is NAGVMQNPRHLVRRRGQEARLRCSPMKGHSHVYWYRQLPEEGLKFMVYLQKENIIDESGMPKERFSAEFPKEGPSILRIQQVVRGDSAAYFCASSATGNGEKLFFGSGTQLSVL.

The chain employs TRBV19 and TRBJ1-1; TRBD1 agrees at 8 bases. Germline assignment: CDR1 LNHDA and CDR2 SQIVND (reference sequence). V lost 5 bases to trimming and J lost 3 bases; unmatched junction nucleotides: 2. CDR3 length equals 13 residues. The CDR3 nucleotides are TGTGCCAGTAGTGGACAGGGTCACACTGAAGCTTTCTTT. It is translated as CASSGQGHTEAFF.

With regard to this clone: Distinct nucleotide sequences in the sample also encode this CDR3. V and J are TRBV5-1 and TRBJ2-3, with unresolved D. Looked up from germline, CDR1 is SGHRS and CDR2 is YFSETQ. This CDR3 region has 12 residues. The germline V and J ends were trimmed by 1 base and 6 bases, with 6 bases remaining between them. The chain's CDR3 is CASSLTGDTQYF. DNA for the CDR3: TGCGCCAGCAGCTTGACCGGGGATACGCAGTATTTT. The whole variable domain, remainder taken from reference TRBV5-1 and TRBJ2-3, is KAGVTQTPRYLIKTRGQQVTLSCSPISGHRSVSWYQQTPGQGLQFLFEYFSETQRNKGNFPGRFSGRQFSNSRSEMNVSTLELGDSALYLCASSLTGDTQYFGPGTRLTVL.

V and J are TRBV5-1 and TRBJ2-2; D ambiguous. Germline values: CDR1 SGHRS, CDR2 YFSETQ. The CDR3 totals 11 residues. Trimming removed 2 bases at V and 9 bases at J, with 5 bases between. In DNA, the CDR3 is TGCGCCAGCAGCTTAGGCCGGGAGCTGTTTTTT. It yields the protein CASSLGRELFF.